The next 32 T cell receptor beta chains were all read from a single sample in a study of blood T cell repertoires in COVID-19. Libraries were prepared by immunoSEQ multiplex PCR; TCRdb keeps only in-frame clonotypes and omits some of them. The sample shows about 240,000 clones, roughly 89% of them seen only once. Sequenced: PBMCs or T cells enriched from blood (not recorded which). The origin of the receptors is a woman aged 25 to 39 who had recovered from COVID-19.

This rearrangement joins TRBV4-3 to TRBJ2-3; 8 bases are shared with TRBD2. Germline V lookup: CDR1 LGHNA, CDR2 YSLEER. V lost 0 bases, J lost 0 bases, and 5 bases stayed unmatched. CDR3 length equals 17 residues. CDR3 coding DNA: TGCGCCAGCAGCCAAGATGCGGCTAGCGGGAGCACAGATACGCAGTATTTT. Its protein product is CASSQDAASGSTDTQYF.

The J gene is TRBJ1-3, the V gene TRBV7-9; a weak D match, TRBD1 (5 bases). Trimming removed 5 bases at V and 2 bases at J, with 19 bases between. This CDR3 is built from 17 residues. Germline-derived CDR1 and CDR2 are SEHNR and FQNEAQ (reference sequence). CDR3 nucleotides: TGTGCCAGCAGCCTAGGGGCGGGACGTGTTGCTGGAAACACCATATATTTT. The encoded protein is CASSLGAGRVAGNTIYF.

The chain recombines TRBV6-5 with TRBJ2-7; D unresolved. The V end lost 7 bases, the J end lost 3 bases, and 7 bases lay between the germline ends. The CDR3 spans 11 residues. The germline V gene has CDR1 MNHEY and CDR2 SVGAGI. The CDR3 DNA reads TGTGCCAGCACAAATTTCTACGAGCAGTACTTC. This gives the protein CASTNFYEQYF.

This clone was detected only a few times. The rearrangement links TRBV6-5 to TRBJ2-1; 11 nucleotides line up with TRBD2. Trimming cost V 10 bases and J 1 base; bases outside gene matches: 3. Germline lookup yields CDR1 MNHEY and CDR2 SVGAGI. The CDR3 consists of 14 residues. The CDR3 DNA follows: TGTGCCAACCTAGCGGGAGGATCCTACAATGAGCAGTTCTTC. Translated: CANLAGGSYNEQFF.

The chain uses TRBV4-3 and TRBJ1-2; the match to TRBD1 covers 8 bases. The V gene's germline CDR1 is LGHNA and CDR2 YSLEER. V dropped 0 bases and J dropped 4; count of bases not matched to a gene: 4. The CDR3 length is 15 residues. CDR3 region: CASSQEQQGVYGYTF. CDR3 DNA sequence: TGCGCCAGCAGCCAAGAACAACAGGGGGTCTATGGCTACACCTTC.

The chain links TRBV25-1 to TRBJ1-2; no clear D gene. This CDR3 region has 14 residues. V gave up 0 bases and J gave up 8 bases, with 13 bases separating them. Germline V lookup: CDR1 MGHDK, CDR2 SYGVNS. CDR3 DNA sequence: TGTGCCAGCAGTGAATATAATGGGCGTCGGGGCTACACCTTC. Translating gives CASSEYNGRRGYTF.

The chain has TRBV6-5 and TRBJ1-5; no definite D call. The CDR3 has 13 residues. Trimming stripped 5 bases from V and 5 bases from J, with 10 bases between. Germline V lookup: CDR1 MNHEY, CDR2 SVGAGI. CDR3 DNA: TGTGCCAGCAGTATAGCATACGATCAGCCCCAGCATTTT. Amino acids: CASSIAYDQPQHF.

The rearrangement uses TRBV7-6 and TRBJ1-3; D remains ambiguous. The germline V gene encodes CDR1 SGHVS and CDR2 FNYEAQ. Trimming took off 5 bases at V and 1 base at J, with 9 bases between the two ends. CDR3 size: 14 residues. The CDR3: CASSARGSGNTIYF. CDR3 nucleotide sequence: TGTGCCAGCAGCGCGCGGGGATCTGGAAACACCATATATTTT.

The CDR3 here is CASNTGTGEVGYTF. The CDR3 nucleotides are TGTGCCAGTAACACCGGGACAGGGGAGGTCGGCTACACCTTC. The rearrangement links TRBV19 to TRBJ1-2, with 10 bases lining up with TRBD1. Germline CDR1 and CDR2: LNHDA and SQIVND (reference sequence). Trimming removed 7 bases from V and 8 bases from J; junction bases left unmatched: 10. The CDR3 loop spans 14 amino acids.

There are many counts of this clone. The chain combines TRBV4-1 with TRBJ2-1; TRBD2 agrees at 8 bases. Germline CDR1 is MGHRA and CDR2 is YSYEKL. V was clipped by 0 bases and J by 7 bases; unmatched bases: 8. This CDR3 contains 16 residues. The CDR3 here is CASSQDVTSGGNEQFF. In DNA form, the CDR3 reads TGCGCCAGCAGCCAAGATGTAACTAGCGGCGGGAATGAGCAGTTCTTC.

For the CDR3, the DNA is TGTGCCAGCAGTTACACCCCCGGGACAGGGGAACAGAGCAATCAGCCCCAGCATTTT. This encodes CASSYTPGTGEQSNQPQHF. The rearrangement uses TRBV6-2 or TRBV6-3 and TRBJ1-5, with 10 bases matching TRBD1. The V segment lost 2 bases and the J segment 1 base; nucleotides outside the gene matches: 11. Germline CDR1 is MNHEY and CDR2 is SVGEGT. The CDR3 totals 19 residues.

This chain uses TRBV30 with TRBJ1-3; D unresolved. The CDR3 has 14 residues. Germline-derived CDR1 and CDR2 are GTSNPN and SVGIG (reference sequence). V was pared by 0 bases and J by 0 bases, with 6 bases between. CDR3 DNA: TGTGCCTGGAGTGTCGGGATCTCTGGAAACACCATATATTTT. Translation gives CAWSVGISGNTIYF.

This chain joins TRBV19 and TRBJ2-5; weak D call: TRBD1 (5 bases). CDR1 and CDR2 from the germline V gene are LNHDA and SQIVND (reference sequence). The length of the CDR3 is 14 residues. The V gene lost 4 bases and the J gene lost 5 bases, with 14 bases spanning the gap. CDR3 in amino acids: CASSTQGLWETQYF. The DNA for the CDR3 is TGTGCCAGTAGTACCCAGGGTCTTTGGGAGACCCAGTACTTC. Looking up the rest from reference TRBV19 and TRBJ2-5 gives the full variable domain: DGGITQSPKYLFRKEGQNVTLSCEQNLNHDAMYWYRQDPGQGLRLIYYSQIVNDFQKGDIAEGYSVSREKKESFPLTVTSAQKNPTAFYLCASSTQGLWETQYFGPGTRLLVL.

The rearrangement joins TRBV7-2 to TRBJ1-3; D not certain. CDR3 length: 15 amino acids. Trimming removed 5 bases from V and 0 bases from J, with 11 bases in between. Per germline, CDR1 SGHTA and CDR2 FQGNSA. The CDR3 region has the DNA TGTGCCAGCAGCGCCGAGGGCTCCTCTGGAAACACCATATATTTT. This sequence encodes CASSAEGSSGNTIYF.

The chain joins TRBV7-2 to TRBJ1-1; D unclear. V was cut by 3 bases and J by 2 bases, with 10 bases left in between. Germline V CDR1 and CDR2: SGHTA, FQGNSA. The CDR3 spans 14 residues. CDR3 sequence reads: CASSFGSLNTEAFF. CDR3 bases: TGTGCCAGCAGCTTCGGTTCGTTAAACACTGAAGCTTTCTTT.

The rearrangement joins TRBV19 to TRBJ1-4; weak D call: TRBD1 (6 bases). The CDR3 totals 15 residues. Germline CDR1 reads LNHDA; CDR2 reads SQIVND (reference sequence). The V end lost 5 bases, the J end lost 7 bases, and 17 bases lay between the germline ends. CDR3 region: CASSSPGHLGEKLFF. The CDR3 DNA is TGTGCCAGTAGTTCGCCGGGACACTTAGGTGAAAAACTGTTTTTT. The complete variable domain, with remaining parts taken from reference TRBV19 and TRBJ1-4, reads DGGITQSPKYLFRKEGQNVTLSCEQNLNHDAMYWYRQDPGQGLRLIYYSQIVNDFQKGDIAEGYSVSREKKESFPLTVTSAQKNPTAFYLCASSSPGHLGEKLFFGSGTQLSVL.

J is TRBJ2-2 and V is TRBV6-2 or TRBV6-3, with 12 bases lining up with TRBD2. Germline V CDR1 and CDR2: MNHEY, SVGEGT. The junction had 5 bases not matched to a gene; V was cut back by 6 bases and J by 0 bases. This CDR3 has 17 residues. The CDR3 DNA reads TGTGCCAGCAGATACACTAGCGGGAGGACGAACACCGGGGAGCTGTTTTTT. The encoded protein is CASRYTSGRTNTGELFF.

The rearrangement joins TRBV29-1 to TRBJ2-7; D call uncertain. V was pared by 4 bases and J by 2 bases, with 12 bases between. The CDR3 extends over 13 amino acids. Germline assignment: CDR1 SQVTM and CDR2 ANQGSEA. For the CDR3, the DNA is TGCAGCGTTGTGCCAGGTGGTACCTACGAGCAGTACTTC. This gives the protein CSVVPGGTYEQYF.

V and J are TRBV29-1 and TRBJ1-1; D uncertain. Germline V gene sequence: CDR1 SQVTM, CDR2 ANQGSEA. V lost 4 bases, J lost 4 bases, and 16 bases lay in between. The CDR3 consists of 14 residues. The CDR3 loop is CSVAFVAGRTEAFF. In nucleotides, the CDR3 is TGCAGCGTTGCGTTTGTGGCAGGCCGCACTGAAGCTTTCTTT.

This clone was counted at least ten times. V is TRBV28 and J is TRBJ2-1; 8 bases are a match to TRBD1. The ends lost 6 bases at V and 2 bases at J; junction bases unmatched: 6. This CDR3 has 15 amino acids. Germline loops: CDR1 MDHEN, CDR2 SYDVKM. CDR3 bases: TGTGCCAGCAGCGTCGGGGACAGGCCCTACAATGAGCAGTTCTTC. Encoded protein: CASSVGDRPYNEQFF.

This clone has just one count. The chain uses TRBV7-2 and TRBJ2-7, with 8 bases that match TRBD2. CDR3 length: 14 amino acids. Germline-derived CDR1 and CDR2 are SGHTA and FQGNSA. V shed 3 bases, J shed 6 bases, and the junction held 7 bases outside the gene matches. CDR3 sequence (DNA): TGTGCCAGCAGCTTTCGGTCGGGAGGGGCCGAGCAGTACTTC. As protein: CASSFRSGGAEQYF.

The chain couples TRBV7-6 to TRBJ1-1; 7 bases align to TRBD1. The length of the CDR3 is 15 residues. Trimming removed 3 bases from V and 1 base from J; junction bases left unmatched: 5. The V gene's germline CDR1 is SGHVS and CDR2 FNYEAQ. In DNA form, the CDR3 reads TGTGCCAGCAGCTTCCCCGGGACAGCGAACACTGAAGCTTTCTTT. Amino acids: CASSFPGTANTEAFF.

This chain uses TRBV4-1 with TRBJ1-1; TRBD1 aligns across 9 bases. This CDR3 is 15 amino acids long. The V segment lost 7 bases and the J segment 1 base; nucleotides outside the gene matches: 7. Germline CDR1 MGHRA, CDR2 YSYEKL. The CDR3: CASTRTGERNTEAFF. CDR3 nucleotides: TGCGCCAGCACCCGGACAGGGGAAAGGAACACTGAAGCTTTCTTT.

V and J are TRBV4-3 and TRBJ2-7; D possibly corresponds to TRBD1 (5 bases). CDR3 length: 15 amino acids. Germline-derived CDR1 and CDR2 are LGHNA and YSLEER. The V end lost 1 base, the J end lost 7 bases, and 17 bases lay between the germline ends. CDR3 amino acids: CASSQGLRVQGEQYF. The DNA for the CDR3 is TGCGCCAGCAGCCAAGGATTAAGGGTGCAGGGAGAGCAGTACTTC.

This chain uses TRBV29-1 with TRBJ1-6; 8 positions agree with TRBD1. This CDR3 is built from 16 residues. Germline-derived CDR1 and CDR2 are SQVTM and ANQGSEA. The J segment lost 9 bases and the V segment lost 7 bases, leaving 17 bases of the junction unmatched. CDR3 DNA sequence: TGCAGCGCATGGGACAGGTCCCTCACCCGGGGTTCACCCCTCCACTTT. Encoded protein: CSAWDRSLTRGSPLHF.

The chain combines TRBV18 with TRBJ1-5; TRBD1 might be the D (5 bases). Germline CDR1 reads KGHSH; CDR2 reads LQKENI. V was cut by 2 bases and J by 8 bases, with 13 bases left in between. The CDR3 is 14 residues long. Written as DNA, the CDR3 is TGTGCCAGCTCACCAATGGAGGGGCTGAAGCCCCAGCATTTT. It translates to CASSPMEGLKPQHF.

This chain links TRBV30 with TRBJ1-1; D is undetermined. Germline CDR1 reads GTSNPN; CDR2 reads SVGIG (reference sequence). Trimming pared 2 bases from V and 1 base from J, leaving 20 bases between. The CDR3 extends over 17 amino acids. The CDR3 here is CAWSPSRINTGNTEAFF. In nucleotides, the CDR3 is TGTGCCTGGAGTCCCTCCCGAATTAATACGGGGAACACTGAAGCTTTCTTT.

This clone was detected once. This chain connects TRBV19 to TRBJ2-1, with 10 bases matching TRBD1. Germline CDR1 is LNHDA and CDR2 is SQIVND (reference sequence). Losses at the gene ends were 4 bases for V and 6 bases for J; bases not matched to a gene: 9. This CDR3 is 16 amino acids long. The CDR3 spells CASSTLPGQGSNEQFF. CDR3 bases: TGTGCCAGTAGTACCCTCCCGGGACAGGGGAGCAATGAGCAGTTCTTC. Full variable domain (missing parts from reference TRBV19 and TRBJ2-1): DGGITQSPKYLFRKEGQNVTLSCEQNLNHDAMYWYRQDPGQGLRLIYYSQIVNDFQKGDIAEGYSVSREKKESFPLTVTSAQKNPTAFYLCASSTLPGQGSNEQFFGPGTRLTVL.

The V gene is TRBV7-9, the J gene TRBJ2-1; perhaps TRBD1 as D (5 bases). V was pared by 0 bases and J by 6 bases, with 15 bases between. The CDR3 length is 16 residues. CDR1 and CDR2 (germline): SEHNR, FQNEAQ (reference sequence). The DNA for the CDR3 is TGTGCCAGCAGCTTAGCAGGGAACAGGATCGGCAATGAGCAGTTCTTC. Its translation: CASSLAGNRIGNEQFF.

The chain is built from TRBV28 and TRBJ1-1; D unclear. Germline loops: CDR1 MDHEN, CDR2 SYDVKM. Trimming removed 5 bases from V and 4 bases from J, with 8 bases in between. The CDR3 contains 12 residues. CDR3 nucleotides: TGTGCCAGCAGTATTCGGGGCACTGAAGCTTTCTTT. Translated, it gives CASSIRGTEAFF.

The rearrangement joins TRBV28 to TRBJ2-3, with no clear D. CDR1 is MDHEN, CDR2 SYDVKM, per germline. Trimming shortened V by 3 bases and J by 3 bases, and 13 bases separated the two germline ends. This CDR3 has 15 amino acids. The CDR3 region is CASSFYPSLTDTQYF. CDR3 in DNA: TGTGCCAGCAGTTTCTATCCCTCCTTGACAGATACGCAGTATTTT.

The V call is TRBV19, the J call TRBJ1-5; 8 bases align to TRBD1. After removal of 1 base from V and 5 bases from J, the junction contained 10 bases not matched to a gene. Per germline, CDR1 LNHDA and CDR2 SQIVND (reference sequence). This CDR3 contains 17 residues. This CDR3 reads CASSIVETGVRDQPQHF. The CDR3 nucleotides are TGTGCCAGTAGTATAGTGGAGACAGGGGTGAGAGATCAGCCCCAGCATTTT.